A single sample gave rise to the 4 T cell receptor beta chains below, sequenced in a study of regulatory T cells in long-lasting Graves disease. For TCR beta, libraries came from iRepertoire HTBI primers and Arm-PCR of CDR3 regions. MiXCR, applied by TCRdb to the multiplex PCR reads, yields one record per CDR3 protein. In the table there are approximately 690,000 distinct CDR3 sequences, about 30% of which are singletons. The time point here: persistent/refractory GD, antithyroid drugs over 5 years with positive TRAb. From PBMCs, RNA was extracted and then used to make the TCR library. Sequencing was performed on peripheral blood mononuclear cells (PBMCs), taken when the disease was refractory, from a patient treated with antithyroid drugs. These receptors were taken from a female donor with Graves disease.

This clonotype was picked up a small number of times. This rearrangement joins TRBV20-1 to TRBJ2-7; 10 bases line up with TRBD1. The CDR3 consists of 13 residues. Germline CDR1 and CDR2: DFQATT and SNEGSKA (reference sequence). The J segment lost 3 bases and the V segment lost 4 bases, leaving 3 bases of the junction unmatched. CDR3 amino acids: CSANGDRGYEQYF. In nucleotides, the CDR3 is TGCAGTGCTAATGGGGACAGGGGCTACGAGCAGTACTTC.

The CDR3 protein is CASSLGRASVSTEAFF. The CDR3 DNA sequence: TGTGCCAGCAGCTTGGGAAGGGCTAGTGTGAGCACTGAAGCTTTCTTT. The chain is built from TRBV5-6 and TRBJ1-1; D unresolved. In germline, CDR1 is SGHDT, CDR2 YYEEEE. Trimming stripped 0 bases from V and 4 bases from J, with 16 bases between. The CDR3 extends over 16 amino acids.

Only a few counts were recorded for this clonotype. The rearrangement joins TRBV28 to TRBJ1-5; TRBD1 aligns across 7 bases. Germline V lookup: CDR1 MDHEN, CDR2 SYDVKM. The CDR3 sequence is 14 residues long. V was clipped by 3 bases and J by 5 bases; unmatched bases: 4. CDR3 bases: TGTGCCAGCAGTTTTGACAGGGACCATCAGCCCCAGCATTTT. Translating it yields CASSFDRDHQPQHF.

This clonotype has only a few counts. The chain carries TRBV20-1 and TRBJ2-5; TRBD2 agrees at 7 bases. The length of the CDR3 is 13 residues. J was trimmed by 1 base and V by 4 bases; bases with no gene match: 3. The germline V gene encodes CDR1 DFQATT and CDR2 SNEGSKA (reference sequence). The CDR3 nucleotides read TGCAGTGCTACCCTAGCGGCCCAAGAGACCCAGTACTTC. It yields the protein CSATLAAQETQYF.